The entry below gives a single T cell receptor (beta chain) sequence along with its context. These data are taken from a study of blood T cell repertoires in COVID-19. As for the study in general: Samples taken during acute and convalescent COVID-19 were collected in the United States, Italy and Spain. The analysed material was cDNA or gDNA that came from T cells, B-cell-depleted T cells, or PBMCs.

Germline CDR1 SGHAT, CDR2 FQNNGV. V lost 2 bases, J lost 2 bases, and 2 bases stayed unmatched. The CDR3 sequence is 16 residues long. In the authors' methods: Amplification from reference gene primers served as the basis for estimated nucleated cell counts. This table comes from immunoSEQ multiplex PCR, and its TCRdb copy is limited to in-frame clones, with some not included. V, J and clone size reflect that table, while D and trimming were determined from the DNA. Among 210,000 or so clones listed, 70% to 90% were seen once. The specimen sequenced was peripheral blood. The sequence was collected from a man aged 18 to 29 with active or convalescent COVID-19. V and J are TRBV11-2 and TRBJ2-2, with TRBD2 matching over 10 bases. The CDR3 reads CASSLQLAGNTGELFF. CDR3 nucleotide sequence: TGTGCCAGCAGCTTACAACTAGCGGGAAACACCGGGGAGCTGTTTTTT.